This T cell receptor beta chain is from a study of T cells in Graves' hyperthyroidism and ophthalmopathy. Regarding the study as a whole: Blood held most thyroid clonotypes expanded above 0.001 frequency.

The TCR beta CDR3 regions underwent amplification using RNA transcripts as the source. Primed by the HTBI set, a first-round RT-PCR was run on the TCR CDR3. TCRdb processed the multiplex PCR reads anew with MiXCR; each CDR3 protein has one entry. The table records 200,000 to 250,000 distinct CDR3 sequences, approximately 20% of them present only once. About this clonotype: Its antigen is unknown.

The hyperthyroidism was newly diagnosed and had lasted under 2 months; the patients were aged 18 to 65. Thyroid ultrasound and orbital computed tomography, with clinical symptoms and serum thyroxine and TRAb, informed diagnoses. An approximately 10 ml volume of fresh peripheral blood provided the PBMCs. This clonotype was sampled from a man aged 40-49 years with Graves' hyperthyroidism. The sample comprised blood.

The CDR3 DNA reads as TGCAGTGCTACAATTTTAGGGGTAATTGGAGGTACGCAGTATTTT. Protein sequence: CSATILGVIGGTQYF. The chain carries TRBV20-1 and TRBJ2-3; D is perhaps TRBD1 or TRBD2 (5 bases each). The length of the CDR3 is 15 residues. With 4 bases removed from V and 8 bases from J, the gap between germline ends came to 22 bases. Germline lookup yields CDR1 DFQATT and CDR2 SNEGSKA (reference sequence).